This T cell receptor beta chain was documented in a study of Ad26.COV2.S vaccination and SARS-CoV-2 variants. Findings and caveats of the study: The TCR breadth and depth analyses may have produced an underestimate of total T cell responses. Recipients of vaccine and of placebo showed similar breadth of their non-spike TCR repertoires. Placebo recipients showed lower spike-specific TCR breadth than vaccinees.

To note about this clone: Its antigen is unknown.

Here immunoSEQ multiplex PCR was the method, and the copy in TCRdb shows in-frame clones only, minus some. The sample contains 350,000 to 450,000 clones, about 90% of which appear only once. This CDR3 comprises 21 residues. The germline gives CDR1 LNHNV, CDR2 YYDKDF (reference sequence). V lost 0 bases and J lost 2; bases outside the gene matches: 18. The J gene is TRBJ2-7, the V gene TRBV15; 11 bases agree with TRBD1. The sample here was peripheral blood, taken after recovery from COVID-19. The sequence derives from a human donor who had recovered from COVID-19. CDR3 protein: CATSRDISYGIGGQGAYEQYF. CDR3 nucleotide sequence: TGTGCCACCAGCAGAGATATTAGTTATGGGATTGGGGGACAGGGGGCCTACGAGCAGTACTTC.